This TCR beta chain was recovered during a study of T cells in Graves' hyperthyroidism and ophthalmopathy. Study conclusions and caveats: Most clonotypes expanded in the thyroid (above 0.001) were also present in blood.

In this sample, this clonotype turned up many times. The target antigen is unknown. This CDR3 is 16 amino acids long. V shed 4 bases and J 3 bases; nucleotides not matched to a gene: 10. CDR1 PRHDT and CDR2 FYEKMQ come from the germline V gene (reference sequence). Using RNA transcripts as the source, TCR beta CDR3 regions were amplified. The primer set for the first-round RT-PCR of the TCR CDR3 was HTBI. MiXCR was run by TCRdb on the multiplex PCR reads, yielding one entry per CDR3 protein. The table has 270,000 or so distinct CDR3 sequences, about 15% seen once. Sample: blood. The receptor's source is a woman in her fifties or sixties with Graves' hyperthyroidism that later progressed to Graves' ophthalmopathy. V gene TRBV13 combines with J gene TRBJ2-7; 9 bases fit TRBD2. In DNA form, the CDR3 reads TGTGCCAGCAGCTCAGCCGGCGGGAGGGCGGGCTACGAGCAGTACTTC. Amino acids: CASSSAGGRAGYEQYF. Combining the CDR3 with reference TRBV13 and TRBJ2-7 gives the whole variable domain AAGVIQSPRHLIKEKRETATLKCYPIPRHDTVYWYQQGPGQDPQFLISFYEKMQSDKGSIPDRFSAQQFSDYHSELNMSSLELGDSALYFCASSSAGGRAGYEQYFGPGTRLTVT.